Listed here are 26 T cell receptor beta chains from one sample, sequenced in a study of OX40 agonist ivuxolimab in advanced cancers. The method was immunoSEQ multiplex PCR; TCRdb's version includes in-frame clones alone and lacks a portion of them. The table includes over 90,000 clones, roughly 94% detected once. The specimen comprised CD4+ or CD8+ T cells sorted from blood, sampled in a trial of the OX40 agonist ivuxolimab. Receptor source: an adult with an advanced solid tumor such as melanoma, head and neck, liver or kidney cancer.

Of note for this clone: One end of the junction fails to match germline, which may point to a read error. The CDR3: CASSPPGATNEKLFF. Written as DNA, the CDR3 is TGCGCCAGCAGCCCCCCGGGAGCAACTAATGAAAAACTGTTTTTT. V and J are TRBV7-2 and TRBJ1-4; D call uncertain. Germline CDR1 SGHTA, CDR2 FQGNSA. CDR3 size: 15 residues.

The chain joins TRBV7-2 to TRBJ2-2; D possibly corresponds to TRBD1 (6 bases). Germline CDR1 is SGHTA and CDR2 is FQGNSA. V gave up 0 bases and J gave up 7 bases, with 15 bases separating them. This CDR3 region has 16 residues. CDR3 protein: CASSLAGTPGVGELFF. CDR3 DNA sequence: TGTGCCAGCAGCTTAGCTGGGACACCCGGGGTCGGGGAGCTGTTTTTT.

V usage is TRBV2 and J usage is TRBJ2-5, with 7 positions matching TRBD1. The germline V gene encodes CDR1 SNHLY and CDR2 FYNNEI. V lost 10 bases and J lost 2; bases outside the gene matches: 10. This CDR3 spans 14 amino acids. CDR3 sequence (DNA): TGTGCCATCGCCGGGACAGATAGACAAGAGACCCAGTACTTC. Translating gives CAIAGTDRQETQYF.

The chain is built from TRBV6-4 and TRBJ2-3; the match to TRBD2 covers 8 bases. Germline CDR1 and CDR2: MRHNA and SNTAGT. This CDR3 has 14 amino acids. The V gene end was trimmed by 8 bases and the J gene end by 0 bases; junction bases not matched to a gene: 4. CDR3 amino acids: CASRLAPSTDTQYF. The CDR3 DNA reads as TGTGCCAGCCGACTAGCGCCCAGCACAGATACGCAGTATTTT.

The chain uses TRBV4-1 and TRBJ2-3; TRBD2 matches 12 bases. CDR1 MGHRA and CDR2 YSYEKL come from the germline V gene. V lost 8 bases, J lost 3 bases, and 9 bases stayed unmatched. The CDR3 runs to 16 residues. In DNA, the CDR3 is TGCGCCAGCGAACCCCCCACTAGCGGGAGGACAGATACGCAGTATTTT. The encoded protein is CASEPPTSGRTDTQYF.

This chain connects TRBV5-1 to TRBJ1-6; D may be TRBD1 (6 bases). Between the trimmed V and J ends, which lost 6 bases and 9 bases, there was a span of 28 bases. The CDR3 length is 18 residues. Germline V gene sequence: CDR1 SGHRS, CDR2 YFSETQ. As DNA, the CDR3 is TGCGCCAGCAAAGCTTGGGCCCTAGGGGGTACCGATGGTTCACCCCTCCACTTT. Protein: CASKAWALGGTDGSPLHF.

The genes are TRBV2 and TRBJ2-7, with unresolved D. CDR1 SNHLY and CDR2 FYNNEI come from the germline V gene. The CDR3 is 11 residues long. Between the trimmed V and J ends, which lost 5 bases and 3 bases, there was a span of 5 bases. The CDR3 nucleotides read TGTGCCAGCAGTTACAGCTACGAGCAGTACTTC. Its protein is CASSYSYEQYF.

This sequence joins TRBV9 and TRBJ2-7; TRBD2 aligns across 7 bases. Germline-derived CDR1 and CDR2 are SGDLS and YYNGEE. CDR3 length: 15 amino acids. V lost 0 bases, J lost 3 bases, and 6 bases stayed unmatched. The chain's CDR3 is CASSVADSGFYEQYF. The CDR3 nucleotides read TGTGCCAGCAGCGTAGCGGATAGCGGGTTCTACGAGCAGTACTTC. The variable domain in full, with the rest retrieved from reference TRBV9 and TRBJ2-7, is DSGVTQTPKHLITATGQRVTLRCSPRSGDLSVYWYQQSLDQGLQFLIQYYNGEERAKGNILERFSAQQFPDLHSELNLSSLELGDSALYFCASSVADSGFYEQYFGPGTRLTVT.

J is TRBJ2-1 and V is TRBV10-3, with no clear D. The CDR3 totals 17 residues. Germline V gene sequence: CDR1 ENHRY, CDR2 SYGVKD. The V end was cut by 3 bases, the J end by 4 bases, with 19 bases between. The CDR3: CAISESSPEKTYNEQFF. Written as DNA, the CDR3 is TGTGCCATCAGTGAAAGTTCCCCAGAGAAGACTTACAATGAGCAGTTCTTC.

This clone has only a few counts. V gene TRBV7-2 combines with J gene TRBJ1-6, with D unresolved. CDR1 SGHTA and CDR2 FQGNSA come from the germline V gene. This CDR3 region has 16 residues. Trimming left V 5 bases short and J 8 bases short, with 19 bases between. The CDR3 DNA reads as TGTGCCAGCAGCCACCGTGTCGGTAGGGCGCATTCACCCCTCCACTTT. The encoded protein is CASSHRVGRAHSPLHF.

The chain joins TRBV19 to TRBJ2-3; 9 bases line up with TRBD2. The CDR3 spans 16 residues. Losses at the gene ends were 5 bases for V and 5 bases for J; bases not matched to a gene: 11. CDR1 and CDR2 (germline): LNHDA, SQIVND (reference sequence). This chain's CDR3 is CASSESPGLAGDTQYF. CDR3 nucleotides: TGTGCCAGTAGTGAGAGTCCGGGACTAGCCGGAGATACGCAGTATTTT.

There are a few counts of this clone. J is TRBJ2-1 and V is TRBV2, with D tentatively TRBD2 (5 bases). V was trimmed by 10 bases and J by 3 bases, leaving 13 bases between them. From germline, CDR1 is SNHLY and CDR2 FYNNEI. This CDR3 spans 13 amino acids. The CDR3 sequence is CATLPDYYNEQFF. CDR3 DNA sequence: TGTGCCACCCTACCTGACTACTACAATGAGCAGTTCTTC.

V usage is TRBV11-2 and J usage is TRBJ1-4; 9 bases line up with TRBD1. Per the germline V gene, CDR1 is SGHAT and CDR2 is FQNNGV. The V and J ends lost 5 bases and 8 bases, in that order; junction bases with no gene match: 6. The CDR3 runs to 14 residues. The DNA of the CDR3 is TGTGCCAGCAGCGCACAGGGGGCTAGGGAAAAACTGTTTTTT. Translated, it gives CASSAQGAREKLFF.

The V gene is TRBV28, the J gene TRBJ1-2; TRBD1 is a possible D gene (6 bases). Looked up from germline, CDR1 is MDHEN and CDR2 is SYDVKM. The CDR3 is made up of 16 amino acids. Trimming left V 9 bases short and J 5 bases short, with 25 bases between. CDR3 sequence: CASGGGGGASRYGYTF. The CDR3 coding sequence is TGTGCCAGTGGCGGAGGGGGGGGCGCTTCACGATATGGCTACACCTTC.

The chain is built from TRBV7-8 and TRBJ2-5, with D unresolved. Germline CDR1 and CDR2: SGHVS and FQNEAQ. The CDR3 covers 13 residues. The V gene lost 1 base and the J gene lost 5 bases, with 8 bases spanning the gap. The CDR3 here is CASSLVPAETQYF. The CDR3 DNA follows: TGTGCCAGCAGCTTAGTCCCGGCGGAGACCCAGTACTTC.

This chain connects TRBV28 to TRBJ1-1; D not certain. V was cut by 3 bases and J by 8 bases, with 10 bases left in between. This CDR3 spans 12 amino acids. The germline gives CDR1 MDHEN, CDR2 SYDVKM. CDR3 DNA sequence: TGTGCCAGCAGTTTCTATTTCACGGAAGCTTTCTTT. It codes for CASSFYFTEAFF.

This chain uses TRBV6-5 with TRBJ2-7; 8 nucleotides agree with TRBD1. Trimming at V came to 8 bases and at J to 6 bases, leaving 6 bases not matched to a gene. Germline CDR1 is MNHEY and CDR2 is SVGAGI. The CDR3 length is 12 residues. In DNA, the CDR3 is TGTGCCAGCGCAGGGGGCCAACGCGAGCAGTACTTC. It codes for CASAGGQREQYF.

The chain carries TRBV27 and TRBJ1-5; 10 bases match TRBD1. Germline V gene data show CDR1 as MNHEY and CDR2 as SMNVEV (reference sequence). The CDR3 totals 15 residues. The V segment lost 5 bases and the J segment 8 bases; nucleotides outside the gene matches: 9. CDR3 sequence: CASSGDRGIDEPQHF. For the CDR3, the DNA is TGTGCCAGCAGTGGGGACAGGGGAATCGATGAGCCCCAGCATTTT.

This rearrangement joins TRBV28 to TRBJ2-7, with 8 bases that match TRBD2. V was pared by 6 bases and J by 5 bases, with 15 bases of the junction left unmatched. The CDR3 totals 16 residues. Germline CDR1 is MDHEN and CDR2 is SYDVKM. The CDR3 is CASRPQLAGGNHEQYF. CDR3 nucleotides: TGTGCCAGCAGACCCCAGCTGGCGGGGGGTAATCACGAGCAGTACTTC.

The chain uses TRBV6-5 and TRBJ2-2, with TRBD1 matching over 7 bases. The CDR3 sequence is 15 residues long. V lost 6 bases and J lost 3; bases outside the gene matches: 7. Germline CDR1 reads MNHEY; CDR2 reads SVGAGI. The CDR3 spells CASRRGLWDTGELFF. CDR3 bases: TGTGCCAGCAGGAGGGGGCTGTGGGACACCGGGGAGCTGTTTTTT.

The V gene is TRBV14, the J gene TRBJ2-1; D is ambiguous. The length of the CDR3 is 12 residues. In germline, CDR1 is SGHDN, CDR2 FVKESK. Trimming left V 3 bases short and J 11 bases short, with 11 bases between. The CDR3 is CASSHSARKQFF. CDR3 DNA sequence: TGTGCCAGCAGCCATTCAGCGAGGAAGCAGTTCTTC.

V usage is TRBV5-1 and J usage is TRBJ2-7, with 7 bases aligning to TRBD2. The germline CDR1 and CDR2 sequences are SGHRS and YFSETQ. After removal of 2 bases from V and 3 bases from J, the junction contained 5 bases not matched to a gene. This CDR3 contains 14 residues. The CDR3 region has the DNA TGCGCCAGCAGCTTCGCGGGAGAATTCTACGAGCAGTACTTC. Its protein product is CASSFAGEFYEQYF.

The J gene is TRBJ2-7, the V gene TRBV14; D not resolved. V lost 3 bases, J lost 2 bases, and 8 bases lay in between. The CDR3 spans 13 residues. Germline V gene data show CDR1 as SGHDN and CDR2 as FVKESK. This CDR3 is CASSHGTTYEQYF. The CDR3 coding sequence is TGTGCCAGCAGCCATGGAACGACCTACGAGCAGTACTTC.

The chain is built from TRBV11-2 and TRBJ1-3; D is uncertain. This CDR3 is built from 13 residues. Germline CDR1 and CDR2: SGHAT and FQNNGV. The ends were cut back, 0 bases at V and 5 bases at J, with 5 bases in the middle. The CDR3: CASSLDSRNTIYF. CDR3 coding DNA: TGTGCCAGCAGCTTAGACAGCCGAAACACCATATATTTT.

This chain connects TRBV5-1 to TRBJ2-3; TRBD1 matches at 8 bases. V lost 9 bases and J lost 2; bases outside the gene matches: 5. Germline assignment: CDR1 SGHRS and CDR2 YFSETQ. The CDR3 sequence is 13 residues long. The CDR3: CATSGGSTDTQYF. The CDR3 nucleotides read TGCGCCACCTCAGGGGGCTCCACAGATACGCAGTATTTT.

This chain joins TRBV6-6 and TRBJ1-5; D is unclear. Germline V gene data show CDR1 as MNHNY and CDR2 as SVGAGI (reference sequence). The V and J ends lost 6 bases and 4 bases respectively, with 10 bases between them. This CDR3 contains 13 residues. The CDR3 DNA is TGTGCCAGCAGAGACATACCAAATCAGCCCCAGCATTTT. Protein product: CASRDIPNQPQHF.